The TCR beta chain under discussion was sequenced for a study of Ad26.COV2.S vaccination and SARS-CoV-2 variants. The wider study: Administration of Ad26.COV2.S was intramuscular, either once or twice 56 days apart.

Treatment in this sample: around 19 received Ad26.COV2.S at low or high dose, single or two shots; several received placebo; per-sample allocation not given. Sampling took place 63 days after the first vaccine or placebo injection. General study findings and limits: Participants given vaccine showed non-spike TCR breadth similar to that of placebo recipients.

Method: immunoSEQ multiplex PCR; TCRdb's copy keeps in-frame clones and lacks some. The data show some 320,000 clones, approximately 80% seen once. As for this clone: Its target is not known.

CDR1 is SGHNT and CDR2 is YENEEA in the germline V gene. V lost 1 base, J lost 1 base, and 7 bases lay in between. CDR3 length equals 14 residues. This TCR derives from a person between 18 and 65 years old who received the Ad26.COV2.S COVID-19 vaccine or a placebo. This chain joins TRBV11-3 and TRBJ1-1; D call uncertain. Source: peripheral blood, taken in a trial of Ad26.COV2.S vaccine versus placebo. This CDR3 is CASSLGRENTEAFF. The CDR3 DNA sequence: TGTGCCAGCAGCTTAGGGCGGGAGAACACTGAAGCTTTCTTT. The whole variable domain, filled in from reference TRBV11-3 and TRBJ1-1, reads EAGVVQSPRYKIIEKKQPVAFWCNPISGHNTLYWYLQNLGQGPELLIRYENEEAVDDSQLPKDRFSAERLKGVDSTLKIQPAELGDSAVYLCASSLGRENTEAFFGQGTRLTVV.